Below, one TCR beta chain is given with its context. Amplification targeted TCR beta CDR3 regions from RNA transcripts. The HTBI primer set served for first-round RT-PCR of the TCR CDR3. TCRdb independently ran MiXCR on the multiplex PCR reads; one entry per CDR3 protein. The sample includes nearly 600,000 distinct CDR3 sequences, approximately 15% seen only once; the top ten take roughly 6.9%. This sample was included in a study of T cells in Graves' hyperthyroidism and ophthalmopathy. The CDR3 is 13 residues long. Germline values: CDR1 SGHRS, CDR2 YFSETQ. V lost 0 bases, J lost 10 bases, and 13 bases lay in between. Each diagnosis was grounded in clinical symptoms, serum thyroxine and TRAb, thyroid ultrasound, and orbital computed tomography.

Sequenced material: blood. This chain uses TRBV5-1 with TRBJ2-5; possibly TRBD1 for D (6 bases). The sequence was obtained from a woman younger than 30 with Graves' ophthalmopathy. DNA for the CDR3: TGCGCCAGCAGCTTGGTCAGAACAGGGATCCAGTACTTC. Amino acid sequence: CASSLVRTGIQYF.